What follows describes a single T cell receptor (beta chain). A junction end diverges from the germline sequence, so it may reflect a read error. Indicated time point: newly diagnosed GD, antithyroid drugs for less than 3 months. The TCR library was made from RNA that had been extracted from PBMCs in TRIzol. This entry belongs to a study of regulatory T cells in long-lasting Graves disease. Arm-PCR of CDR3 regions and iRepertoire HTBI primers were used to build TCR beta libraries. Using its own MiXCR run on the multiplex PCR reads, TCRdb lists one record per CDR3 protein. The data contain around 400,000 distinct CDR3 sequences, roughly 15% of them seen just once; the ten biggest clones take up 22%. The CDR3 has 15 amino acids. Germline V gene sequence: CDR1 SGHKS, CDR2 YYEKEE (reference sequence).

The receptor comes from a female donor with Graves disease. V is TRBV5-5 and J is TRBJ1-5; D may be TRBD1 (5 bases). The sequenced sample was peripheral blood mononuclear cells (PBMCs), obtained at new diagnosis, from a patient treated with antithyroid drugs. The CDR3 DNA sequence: TGTGTCAGCAGCCTGGACCCAGGGTTAGGTCAGCCCCAGCATTTT. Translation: CVSSLDPGLGQPQHF.